One sample yielded the 21 T cell receptor beta chains listed below, sequenced in a study of breast tumors, draining lymph nodes, adjacent tissues. Axillary draining lymph nodes of breast cancer patients supplied the node samples. TCRdb itself ran the multiplex PCR reads through MiXCR, one entry per CDR3 protein. The data contain about 89,000 distinct CDR3 sequences, more than 25% of them seen just once; the ten biggest clones take up around 8.1%. Sequencing was done on a sample of axillary lymph node tissue. Receptors were obtained from a female donor with breast cancer. Some clones in this sample may be carry-over from other donors' samples.

This clonotype has ten or more counts. It may be a read error: a sequence one base away is much more abundant. This chain joins TRBV20-1 and TRBJ1-2; D ambiguous. This CDR3 has 12 amino acids. Germline V gives CDR1 DFQATT, CDR2 SNEGSKA (reference sequence). This CDR3 reads CSAPGFDYGSTF. CDR3 coding DNA: TGCAGTGCTCCCGGGTTTGACTATGGCTCCACCTTC.

Many counts were recorded for this clonotype. The chain carries TRBV5-8 and TRBJ2-3; perhaps TRBD2 as D (6 bases). The CDR3 contains 16 residues. V was pared by 5 bases and J by 2 bases, with 18 bases between. Germline V gene sequence: CDR1 SGHTS, CDR2 YDEGEE. CDR3 protein: CASSRRSGPVTDTQYF. The CDR3 DNA reads as TGTGCCAGCAGTCGGCGGAGCGGGCCTGTCACAGATACGCAGTATTTT.

As regards this clonotype: Just one base apart from a much larger clone, this may be a read error. The chain couples TRBV6-4 to TRBJ1-1; possibly TRBD1 for D (5 bases). Germline values: CDR1 MRHNA, CDR2 SNTAGT. The CDR3 is made up of 14 amino acids. The CDR3 sequence is CAGRPGTANTEAFF. The CDR3 DNA reads TGTGCCGGCAGACCGGGGACGGCGAACACTGAAGCTTTCTTT.

This clonotype came up many times. This chain uses TRBV20-1 with TRBJ1-1, with a possible D match to TRBD1 (5 bases). Trimming cost V 4 bases and J 1 base, with 13 bases left between them. Germline lookup yields CDR1 DFQATT and CDR2 SNEGSKA (reference sequence). This CDR3 contains 14 residues. The CDR3 nucleotides are TGCAGTGCTACGCGATACGGGGGGAACACTGAAGCTTTCTTT. It translates to CSATRYGGNTEAFF.

In its sample, this clonotype was seen many times. CDR3 region: CASSLDSGTSYNEQFF. The CDR3 DNA follows: TGCGCCAGCAGCTTGGATTCTGGGACCTCCTACAATGAGCAGTTCTTC. The J gene is TRBJ2-1, the V gene TRBV5-1; D is perhaps TRBD1 or TRBD2 (5 bases each). This CDR3 contains 16 residues. V lost 0 bases and J lost 0, with 10 bases in between. Germline V gives CDR1 SGHRS, CDR2 YFSETQ. The full variable domain, with the rest looked up from reference TRBV5-1 and TRBJ2-1, is KAGVTQTPRYLIKTRGQQVTLSCSPISGHRSVSWYQQTPGQGLQFLFEYFSETQRNKGNFPGRFSGRQFSNSRSEMNVSTLELGDSALYLCASSLDSGTSYNEQFFGPGTRLTVL.

This clonotype was seen ten or more times. The chain links TRBV27 to TRBJ1-6; D gene uncertain. V was clipped by 4 bases and J by 5 bases, with 12 bases between them. Germline V gene lookup returns CDR1 MNHEY and CDR2 SMNVEV (reference sequence). The CDR3 has 15 residues. The CDR3 bases are TGTGCCAGCAGTTCTGGCGTCTTCCATAATTCACCCCTCCACTTT. It encodes CASSSGVFHNSPLHF.

This clonotype came up many times. The rearrangement links TRBV14 to TRBJ2-7; D perhaps matches TRBD1 (6 bases). Germline V gene data show CDR1 as SGHDN and CDR2 as FVKESK. The CDR3 length is 15 residues. Trimming took 1 base from V and 3 from J, leaving 13 bases between them. DNA of the CDR3: TGTGCCAGCAGCCAAGGTCCGACAGGAATCTACGAGCAGTACTTC. This gives the protein CASSQGPTGIYEQYF.

This clonotype was observed many times. The chain combines TRBV4-3 with TRBJ2-4; TRBD1 aligns across 9 bases. CDR1 LGHNA and CDR2 YSLEER come from the germline V gene. V dropped 2 bases and J dropped 4; count of bases not matched to a gene: 6. This CDR3 region has 16 residues. CDR3 sequence reads: CASSQFRGQGKNIQYF. CDR3 bases: TGCGCCAGCAGCCAATTTCGCGGACAGGGGAAAAACATTCAGTACTTC.

In this sample, this clonotype turned up many times. CDR3 DNA sequence: TGTGCCAGTAGTATCAGCCCACAATCCGGTGGGAGTTCACCCCTCCACTTT. Translated, it gives CASSISPQSGGSSPLHF. The J gene is TRBJ1-6, the V gene TRBV19, with D hard to call. Germline CDR1 LNHDA, CDR2 SQIVND (reference sequence). CDR3 length: 17 residues. V was cut by 3 bases and J by 9 bases, with 21 bases left in between.

There are many counts of this clonotype. The V call is TRBV4-3, the J call TRBJ2-1; TRBD2 agrees at 9 bases. Losses at the gene ends were 1 base for V and 4 bases for J; bases not matched to a gene: 5. The CDR3 covers 16 residues. Germline V lookup: CDR1 LGHNA, CDR2 YSLEER. The DNA of the CDR3 is TGCGCCAGCAGCCAAGGGGCTAGCGGGAATTACAATGAGCAGTTCTTC. It translates to CASSQGASGNYNEQFF.

This clonotype was counted many times. The J gene is TRBJ2-3, the V gene TRBV5-1, with D tentatively TRBD2 (5 bases). The V gene lost 0 bases and the J gene lost 3 bases, with 8 bases spanning the gap. Germline V gene data show CDR1 as SGHRS and CDR2 as YFSETQ. This CDR3 region has 14 residues. CDR3 in amino acids: CASSLGTLTDTQYF. The DNA of the CDR3 is TGCGCCAGCAGCTTGGGGACTCTGACAGATACGCAGTATTTT.

This clonotype was picked up many times. The chain joins TRBV7-2 to TRBJ1-2, with 9 bases aligning to TRBD1. The CDR3 spans 14 residues. Looked up from germline, CDR1 is SGHTA and CDR2 is FQGNSA. The J segment lost 7 bases and the V segment lost 5 bases, leaving 8 bases of the junction unmatched. In DNA form, the CDR3 reads TGTGCCAGCAGCACTACACAGGGGGCGGGTGGCTACACCTTC. This translates into CASSTTQGAGGYTF.

This clonotype was recorded at least ten times. V usage is TRBV5-1 and J usage is TRBJ1-5, with TRBD1 as a possible D gene (5 bases). This CDR3 region has 14 residues. CDR1 is SGHRS, CDR2 YFSETQ, per germline. Trimming left V 0 bases short and J 6 bases short, with 10 bases between. The CDR3 loop is CASSLDGGSQPQHF. Written as DNA, the CDR3 is TGCGCCAGCAGCTTGGATGGGGGAAGTCAGCCCCAGCATTTT.

This clonotype was recorded many times. J is TRBJ2-7 and V is TRBV12-3 or TRBV12-4; D call uncertain. This CDR3 spans 15 amino acids. With 6 bases removed from V and 7 bases from J, the gap between germline ends came to 22 bases. DNA for the CDR3: TGTGCCAGCAGCCGGCAAGCCCCAGCCTCGGGTGAGCAGTACTTC. As protein: CASSRQAPASGEQYF.

As concerns this clonotype: This may stem from a read error, because a much larger clone lies one nucleotide away. The chain carries TRBV6-5 and TRBJ2-2; the D gene is possibly TRBD1 (5 bases). This CDR3 contains 15 residues. Trimming left V 5 bases short and J 4 bases short, with 14 bases between. Germline lookup yields CDR1 MNHEY and CDR2 SVGAGI. Here the CDR3 reads CASSQGANPTGELFF. The CDR3 coding sequence is TGTGCCAGCAGTCAAGGGGCAAACCCCACCGGGGAGCTGTTTTTT.

Details on this clonotype: The junction and the germline gene differ at one end; a read error may be behind it. The chain recombines TRBV3-1 with TRBJ1-5, with D tentatively TRBD1 (6 bases). CDR1 and CDR2 (germline): LGHDT, YNNKEL (reference sequence). The CDR3 loop spans 15 amino acids. Here the CDR3 DNA reads TGCGCCAGCGGCTTGGGACACCAGAGCAATCAGCCCCAGCATTTT. Encoded protein: CASGLGHQSNQPQHF.

This clonotype has ten or more counts. This chain joins TRBV6-1 and TRBJ2-7; 9 positions match TRBD1. Germline V gene data show CDR1 as MNHNS and CDR2 as SASEGT. The J segment lost 5 bases and the V segment lost 8 bases, leaving 10 bases of the junction unmatched. The CDR3 runs to 14 residues. The CDR3: CASFAPGQGDEQYF. The CDR3 DNA reads TGTGCCAGCTTCGCCCCGGGACAGGGTGACGAGCAGTACTTC.

The chain links TRBV29-1 to TRBJ1-3, with a tentative D call TRBD1 (5 bases). In germline, CDR1 is SQVTM, CDR2 ANQGSEA. The CDR3 has 14 amino acids. V lost 0 bases and J 2 bases, leaving 8 bases between the germline ends. The CDR3 nucleotides are TGCAGCGTTGAAGATGAAGGGGCTGGAAACACCATATATTTT. It specifies CSVEDEGAGNTIYF.

The V gene is TRBV7-9, the J gene TRBJ1-2, with 9 bases fitting TRBD1. Germline V gene data show CDR1 as SEHNR and CDR2 as FQNEAQ (reference sequence). Trimming cost V 5 bases and J 6 bases; bases outside gene matches: 10. The CDR3 spans 15 residues. This CDR3 is CASSPTGTGTNGYTF. The CDR3 DNA reads as TGTGCCAGCAGCCCCACCGGGACAGGGACGAATGGCTACACCTTC.

The rearrangement joins TRBV10-3 to TRBJ2-3; weak D call: TRBD2 (6 bases). The germline V gene encodes CDR1 ENHRY and CDR2 SYGVKD. The V and J ends lost 0 bases and 2 bases respectively, with 12 bases between them. The CDR3 is 16 amino acids. This chain's CDR3 is CAISESGRGDTDTQYF. CDR3 sequence (DNA): TGTGCCATCAGTGAGTCGGGTCGCGGGGACACAGATACGCAGTATTTT.

As to this clonotype: A much larger clone lies one base from this, so it may be a read error. V and J are TRBV6-2 or TRBV6-3 and TRBJ2-1; 11 positions match TRBD2. CDR1 is MNHEY, CDR2 SVGEGT, per germline. The CDR3 sequence is 15 residues long. The CDR3 DNA follows: TGTGCCAGCAGGTATAGCGGGAGGGACTACAATGAGCAGTCCTTC. Amino acid sequence: CASRYSGRDYNEQSF.